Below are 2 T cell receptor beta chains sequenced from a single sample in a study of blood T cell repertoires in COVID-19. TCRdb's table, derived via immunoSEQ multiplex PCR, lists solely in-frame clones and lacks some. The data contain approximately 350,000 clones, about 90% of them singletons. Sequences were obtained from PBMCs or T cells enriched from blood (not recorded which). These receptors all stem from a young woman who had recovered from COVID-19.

CDR3 nucleotide sequence: TGTGCCAGCAGCTCGGGACATCTTGGGTGGGAAGCTTTCTTT. Protein product: CASSSGHLGWEAFF. The V and J genes are TRBV11-2 and TRBJ1-1, with D possibly being TRBD1 (6 bases). CDR3 length: 14 amino acids. V lost 4 bases and J lost 8, with 17 bases in between. The germline CDR1 and CDR2 sequences are SGHAT and FQNNGV.

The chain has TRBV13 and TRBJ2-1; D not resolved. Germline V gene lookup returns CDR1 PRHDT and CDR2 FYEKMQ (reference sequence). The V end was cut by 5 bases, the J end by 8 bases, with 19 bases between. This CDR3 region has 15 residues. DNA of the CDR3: TGTGCCAGCAGCCCTGAGGCTAGTCGTAGGTATGAGCAGTTCTTC. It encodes CASSPEASRRYEQFF.